This TCR beta chain was retrieved from a study of blood T cell repertoires in COVID-19 (dated by TCRdb to the early 2020s). Describing the broader study: Samples covering the acute and convalescent phases of COVID-19 were provided by collaborators in the United States, Italy and Spain. The repertoires were released in a freely available public database intended as a resource for research on the immune response to SARS-CoV-2. The samples were drawn from two sources: the first 160 participants of the ongoing ImmuneRACE study, and approximately 1,300 subjects contributed by 6 global collaborators. The material from the prospective study consisted of cDNA or gDNA derived from T cells, B-cell-depleted T cells, or PBMCs. Deeply sampled blood TCRbeta repertoires from subjects exposed to, actively infected with, or recovered from COVID-19 were included in the dataset. The sample metadata nearly always contained a de-identified subject ID, COVID-19 status, age in years and sex. Where available, HLA class I and class II types were obtained from metadata supplied by the sample provider rather than from assay-based typing. Overall study outcomes, separate from this receptor: The quantity of clinical and demographic metadata differed by source and by participant and was supplied without curation.

This clone was seen a handful of times. Its antigen is unknown. No much larger clonotype is one base removed from it; base qualities were not supplied. The collaborating institutions used their own protocols to collect whole blood in K2EDTA tubes. For TCRbeta analysis, collaborators shipped samples as frozen whole blood, isolated PBMCs, or DNA extracted from either of those sample types. The V and J ends are trimmed by 4 bases and 4 bases, leaving 7 bases between them. The germline V gene (reference sequence) specifies LGHDT as CDR1 and YNNKEL as CDR2. CDR3 length: 12 amino acids, cysteine to phenylalanine. Only the CDR3 DNA stays, 36 bases, in frame from base 1. TCRbeta CDR3 regions were amplified from genomic DNA by means of the immunoSEQ Assay, a bias-controlled multiplex PCR. On the study's bioinformatics: Within the assay, amplification of reference gene primers was used to estimate how many nucleated cells each sample contained. Sequence reads were collapsed and filtered to measure the absolute abundance of every unique TCRbeta CDR3 rearrangement. For each sample, productive Simpson clonality was calculated by taking the square root of Simpson's diversity index across productive rearrangements. TCRdb carries this immuneACCESS record with in-frame sequences only. Its versions omit some clonotypes, under half of them owing to an unresolved V gene in the studies checked, with the rest unexplained. The D gene and trimming were derived from the DNA, and the V and J assignments and clone size from that table. The sample table holds 90,000 to 120,000 clones, of which 84% were seen once. More than 4% of the sample belongs to the ten largest clones.

This receptor was obtained from a human donor in a cohort sampled during active COVID-19. The sample consisted of peripheral blood. This receptor chain uses TRBV3-1 (or the pseudogene TRBV3-2) and TRBJ2-5; the D gene is not confidently resolved. The CDR3: CASSPLRETQYF. In nucleotide form, the sequence is TGTGCCAGCAGCCCCCTTCGAGAGACCCAGTACTTC.